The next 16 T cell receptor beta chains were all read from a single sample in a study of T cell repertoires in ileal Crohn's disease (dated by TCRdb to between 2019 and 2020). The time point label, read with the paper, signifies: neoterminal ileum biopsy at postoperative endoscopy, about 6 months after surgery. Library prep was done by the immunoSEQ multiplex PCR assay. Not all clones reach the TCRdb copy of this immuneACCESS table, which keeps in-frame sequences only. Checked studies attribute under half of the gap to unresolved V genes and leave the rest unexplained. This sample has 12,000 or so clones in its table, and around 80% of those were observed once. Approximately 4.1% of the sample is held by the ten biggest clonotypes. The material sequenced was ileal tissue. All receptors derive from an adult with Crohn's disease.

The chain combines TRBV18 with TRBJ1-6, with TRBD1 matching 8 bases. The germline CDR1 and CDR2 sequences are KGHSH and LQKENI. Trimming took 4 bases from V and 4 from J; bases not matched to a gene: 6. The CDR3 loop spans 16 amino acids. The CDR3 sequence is CASSRRDRPYNSPLHF. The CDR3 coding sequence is TGTGCCAGCTCACGAAGGGACAGGCCTTATAATTCACCCCTCCACTTT.

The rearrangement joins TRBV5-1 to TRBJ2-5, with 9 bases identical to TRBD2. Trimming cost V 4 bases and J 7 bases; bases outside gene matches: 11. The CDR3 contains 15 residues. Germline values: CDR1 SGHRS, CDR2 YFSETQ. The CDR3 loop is CASSVTSGQAGTQYF. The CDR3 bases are TGCGCCAGCAGCGTGACTAGCGGACAGGCGGGGACCCAGTACTTC.

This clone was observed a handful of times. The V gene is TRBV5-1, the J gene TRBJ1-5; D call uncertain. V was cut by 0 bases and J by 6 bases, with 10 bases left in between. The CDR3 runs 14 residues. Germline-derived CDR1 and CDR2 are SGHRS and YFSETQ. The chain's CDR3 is CASSLVSGSQPQHF. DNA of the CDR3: TGCGCCAGCAGCTTGGTTTCAGGTTCTCAGCCCCAGCATTTT. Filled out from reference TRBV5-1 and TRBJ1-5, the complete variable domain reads KAGVTQTPRYLIKTRGQQVTLSCSPISGHRSVSWYQQTPGQGLQFLFEYFSETQRNKGNFPGRFSGRQFSNSRSEMNVSTLELGDSALYLCASSLVSGSQPQHFGDGTRLSIL.

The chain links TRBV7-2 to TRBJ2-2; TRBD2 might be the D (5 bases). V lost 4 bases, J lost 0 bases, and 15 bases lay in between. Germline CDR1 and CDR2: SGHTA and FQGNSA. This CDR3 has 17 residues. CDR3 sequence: CASSYNAGFSNTGELFF. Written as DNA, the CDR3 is TGTGCCAGCAGCTACAACGCGGGCTTCTCGAACACCGGGGAGCTGTTTTTT.

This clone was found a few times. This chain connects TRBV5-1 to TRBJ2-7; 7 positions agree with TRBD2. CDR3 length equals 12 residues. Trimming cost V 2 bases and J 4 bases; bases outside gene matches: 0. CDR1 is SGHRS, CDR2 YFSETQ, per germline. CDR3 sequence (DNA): TGCGCCAGCAGCTTCGGGGGGTACGAGCAGTACTTC. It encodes CASSFGGYEQYF.

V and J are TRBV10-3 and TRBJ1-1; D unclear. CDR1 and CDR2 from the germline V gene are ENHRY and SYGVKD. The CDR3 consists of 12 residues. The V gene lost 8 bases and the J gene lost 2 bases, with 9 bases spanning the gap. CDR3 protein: CAISEENTEAFF. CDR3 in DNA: TGTGCCATCTCGGAGGAAAACACTGAAGCTTTCTTT.

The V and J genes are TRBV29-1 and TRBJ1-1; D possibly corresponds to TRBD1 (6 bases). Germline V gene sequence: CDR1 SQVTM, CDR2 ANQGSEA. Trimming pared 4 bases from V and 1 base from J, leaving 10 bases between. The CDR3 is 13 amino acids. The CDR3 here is CSVGIGGNTEAFF. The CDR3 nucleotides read TGCAGCGTTGGTATAGGGGGGAACACTGAAGCTTTCTTT. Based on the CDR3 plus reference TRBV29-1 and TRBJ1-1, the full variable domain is SAVISQKPSRDICQRGTSLTIQCQVDSQVTMMFWYRQQPGQSLTLIATANQGSEATYESGFVIDKFPISRPNLTFSTLTVSNMSPEDSSIYLCSVGIGGNTEAFFGQGTRLTVV.

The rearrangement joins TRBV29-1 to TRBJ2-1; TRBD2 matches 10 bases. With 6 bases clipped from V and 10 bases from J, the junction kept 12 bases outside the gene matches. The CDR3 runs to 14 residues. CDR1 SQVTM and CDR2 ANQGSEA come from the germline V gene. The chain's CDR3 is CSVKGLAGAGEQFF. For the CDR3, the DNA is TGCAGCGTAAAGGGCCTAGCGGGAGCGGGCGAGCAGTTCTTC.

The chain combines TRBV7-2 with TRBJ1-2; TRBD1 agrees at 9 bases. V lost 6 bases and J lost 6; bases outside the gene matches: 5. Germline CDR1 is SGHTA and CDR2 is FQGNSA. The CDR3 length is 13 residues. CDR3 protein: CASSSGTGNGYTF. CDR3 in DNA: TGTGCCAGCAGTTCCGGGACAGGGAATGGCTACACCTTC.

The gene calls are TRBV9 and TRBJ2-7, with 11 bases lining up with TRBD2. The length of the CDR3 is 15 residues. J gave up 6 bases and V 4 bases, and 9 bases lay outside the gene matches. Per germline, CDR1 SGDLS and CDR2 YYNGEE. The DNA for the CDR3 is TGTGCCAGCAGCCGCAGACTAGCGGGGATATCCGAGCAGTACTTC. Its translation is CASSRRLAGISEQYF.

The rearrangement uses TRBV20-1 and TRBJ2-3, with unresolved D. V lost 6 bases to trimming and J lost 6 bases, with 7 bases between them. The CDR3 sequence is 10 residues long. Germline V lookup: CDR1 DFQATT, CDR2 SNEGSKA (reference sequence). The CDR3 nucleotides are TGCAGTGCGAGTTTTGATACGCAGTATTTT. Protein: CSASFDTQYF.

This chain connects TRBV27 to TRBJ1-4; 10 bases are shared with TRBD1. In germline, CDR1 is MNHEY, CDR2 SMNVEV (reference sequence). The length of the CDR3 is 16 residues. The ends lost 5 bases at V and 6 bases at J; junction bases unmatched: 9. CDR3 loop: CASSLRTGGGYEKLFF. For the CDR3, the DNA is TGTGCCAGCAGTCTCCGGACAGGGGGGGGCTATGAAAAACTGTTTTTT. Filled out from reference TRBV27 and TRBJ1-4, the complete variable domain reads EAQVTQNPRYLITVTGKKLTVTCSQNMNHEYMSWYRQDPGLGLRQIYYSMNVEVTDKGDVPEGYKVSRKEKRNFPLILESPSPNQTSLYFCASSLRTGGGYEKLFFGSGTQLSVL.

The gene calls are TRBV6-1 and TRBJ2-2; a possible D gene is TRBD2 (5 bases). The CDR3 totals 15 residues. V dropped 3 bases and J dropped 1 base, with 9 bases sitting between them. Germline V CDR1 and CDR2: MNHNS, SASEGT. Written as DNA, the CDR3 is TGTGCCAGCAGTGATGGACTGCTGAACACCGGGGAGCTGTTTTTT. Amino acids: CASSDGLLNTGELFF.

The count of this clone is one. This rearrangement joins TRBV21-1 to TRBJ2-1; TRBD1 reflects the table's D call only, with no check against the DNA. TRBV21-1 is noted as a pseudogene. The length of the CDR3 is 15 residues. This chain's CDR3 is CASSRQKSSYNEQFF. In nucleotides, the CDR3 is TGTGCCAGCAGCAGACAGAAAAGCTCCTACAATGAGCAGTTCTTC.

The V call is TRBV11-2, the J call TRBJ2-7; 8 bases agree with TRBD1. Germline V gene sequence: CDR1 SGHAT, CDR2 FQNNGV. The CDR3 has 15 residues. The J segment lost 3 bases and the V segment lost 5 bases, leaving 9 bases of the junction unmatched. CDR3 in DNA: TGTGCCAGCAGCAAAGACAGGGGAGTGATCTACGAGCAGTACTTC. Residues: CASSKDRGVIYEQYF.

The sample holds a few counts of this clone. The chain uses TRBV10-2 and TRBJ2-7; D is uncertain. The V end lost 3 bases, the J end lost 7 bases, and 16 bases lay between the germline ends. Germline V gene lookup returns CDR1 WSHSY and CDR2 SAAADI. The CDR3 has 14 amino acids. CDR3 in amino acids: CASSDVAAPREQYF. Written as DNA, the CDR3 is TGCGCCAGCAGTGATGTAGCCGCACCGAGGGAGCAGTACTTC.